This T cell receptor beta chain is drawn from a study of response to subunit inactivated influenza vaccine. Study-wide results and caveats: Each seasonal influenza vaccination, the authors suggested, recruits few new T cells.

Notes on this clonotype: Its antigen is unknown.

TCRdb re-analysed the RT-PCR reads in MiXCR, keeping a single row per CDR3 protein. In the table there are 150,000 or so distinct CDR3 sequences, approximately 10% of which are singletons. This specimen was non-naive T cells sorted from PBMCs, taken about 40 days after vaccination. This receptor was obtained from a man aged 45 to 65 who received an inactivated influenza vaccine.

CDR3 region: CATSDSWTGSFNEQYF. The CDR3, as DNA: TGTGCCACCAGTGATAGTTGGACAGGGAGCTTCAACGAGCAGTACTTC. The genes are TRBV24-1 and TRBJ2-7, with 8 bases lining up with TRBD1. CDR1 is KGHDR and CDR2 is SFDVKD in the germline V gene. This CDR3 comprises 16 residues. V shed 3 bases, J shed 5 bases, and the junction held 11 bases outside the gene matches.